Shown below are 25 T cell receptor beta chains from a single sample sequenced in a study of beta chain features in type 1 diabetes. Points from the study as a whole: Among patients with Type 1 diabetes, TCRB CDR3s were moderately but significantly shorter in every one of the four CD4+ subsets.

Expressed TCRB transcripts got sequenced, as all isolated RNA was reverse transcribed. Sequenced by immunoSEQ multiplex PCR; TCRdb stores in-frame clones only, minus some. The data contain 300,000 to 450,000 clones, roughly 12% of them singletons. These TCRs' antigens remain unknown. The sample consisted of naive CD4+ T cells from blood. Receptor source: a woman under 30 with type 1 diabetes.

The chain uses TRBV7-9 and TRBJ1-6, with TRBD1 as a possible D gene (6 bases). Trimming shortened V by 5 bases and J by 7 bases, and 9 bases separated the two germline ends. The CDR3 is made up of 13 amino acids. The germline V gene has CDR1 SEHNR and CDR2 FQNEAQ (reference sequence). The CDR3 loop reads CASSQGHNSPLHF. The CDR3 DNA reads as TGTGCCAGCAGCCAGGGACACAATTCACCCCTCCACTTT.

The chain links TRBV10-3 to TRBJ1-2; the D gene is possibly TRBD1 (5 bases). V dropped 6 bases and J dropped 0 bases, with 11 bases sitting between them. This CDR3 spans 14 amino acids. Germline CDR1 and CDR2: ENHRY and SYGVKD. The CDR3 region is CAISAGLANYGYTF. The CDR3 nucleotides read TGTGCCATCAGCGCAGGGCTAGCTAACTATGGCTACACCTTC.

This clone was seen more than once but under ten times. The chain couples TRBV5-1 to TRBJ2-2, with TRBD2 matching 7 bases. CDR3 length: 15 amino acids. The V gene end was trimmed by 0 bases and the J gene end by 4 bases; junction bases not matched to a gene: 3. CDR1 and CDR2 (germline): SGHRS, YFSETQ. The CDR3 nucleotides read TGCGCCAGCAGCTTGGAGCTAGCGGCCACCGGGGAGCTGTTTTTT. Protein product: CASSLELAATGELFF.

This clone was seen a handful of times. The chain is built from TRBV29-1 and TRBJ1-6; 8 positions agree with TRBD1. The CDR3 contains 12 residues. Trimming cost V 5 bases and J 8 bases; bases outside gene matches: 2. Germline V gives CDR1 SQVTM, CDR2 ANQGSEA. Here the CDR3 reads CSVQGADSPLHF. CDR3 sequence (DNA): TGCAGCGTTCAGGGGGCAGATTCACCCCTCCACTTT.

The V call is TRBV5-4, the J call TRBJ1-1; D perhaps matches TRBD1 (6 bases). From germline, CDR1 is SGHNT and CDR2 YYREEE (reference sequence). The CDR3 loop spans 15 amino acids. V lost 3 bases, J lost 4 bases, and 16 bases lay in between. The CDR3 is CASSWDGGPGTEAFF. The CDR3, as DNA: TGTGCCAGCAGCTGGGACGGGGGGCCGGGCACTGAAGCTTTCTTT.

The chain recombines TRBV28 with TRBJ2-7; TRBD1 matches 8 bases. Per the germline V gene, CDR1 is MDHEN and CDR2 is SYDVKM. The CDR3 is 11 amino acids. Trimming cost V 7 bases and J 13 bases; bases outside gene matches: 9. The CDR3 DNA sequence: TGTGCCAGCACCTTCCGGGACAGGTACTACTTC. It is translated as CASTFRDRYYF.

CDR3 amino acids: CASSPDRDQYGYTF. The CDR3 bases are TGTGCCAGCAGCCCCGACAGGGACCAGTATGGCTACACCTTC. V and J are TRBV5-6 and TRBJ1-2, with 7 bases matching TRBD1. CDR1 is SGHDT, CDR2 YYEEEE, per germline. This CDR3 region has 14 residues. V shed 4 bases, J shed 5 bases, and the junction held 8 bases outside the gene matches.

The chain carries TRBV10-3 and TRBJ1-2; weak D call: TRBD1 (6 bases). V shed 7 bases and J shed 6 bases, with 15 bases lying between them. This CDR3 is built from 13 residues. CDR1 and CDR2 from the germline V gene are ENHRY and SYGVKD. CDR3 sequence reads: CAITVDSLNGYTF. CDR3 nucleotide sequence: TGTGCCATCACCGTGGACAGCTTGAATGGCTACACCTTC.

This clone appeared once. The gene calls are TRBV7-9 and TRBJ1-2; TRBD1 is a possible D gene (6 bases). Germline CDR1 and CDR2: SEHNR and FQNEAQ (reference sequence). Trimming removed 8 bases at V and 8 bases at J, with 21 bases between. This CDR3 has 14 amino acids. The CDR3 protein is CASRPNRALGGYTF. Here the CDR3 DNA reads TGTGCCAGCCGCCCCAACAGGGCGCTGGGGGGCTACACCTTC.

This rearrangement joins TRBV14 to TRBJ2-7, with a weak D call TRBD2 (7 bases). Germline V gene sequence: CDR1 SGHDN, CDR2 FVKESK. CDR3 size: 16 residues. With 0 bases removed from V and 6 bases from J, the gap between germline ends came to 18 bases. CDR3 residues: CASSQDPTGRGGEQYF. In nucleotides, the CDR3 is TGTGCCAGCAGCCAAGATCCCACAGGGAGGGGGGGCGAGCAGTACTTC.

This clone was detected only a few times. The gene calls are TRBV7-3 and TRBJ2-6; 9 bases are a match to TRBD1. The CDR3 extends over 19 amino acids. Germline trimming cut 4 bases from V and 2 bases from J; bases unmatched to any gene: 12. CDR1 and CDR2 (germline): SGHTA, FQGTGA. CDR3 amino acids: CASSSGTGPGLAGANVLTF. DNA for the CDR3: TGTGCCAGCAGCTCCGGGACAGGGCCCGGACTGGCTGGGGCCAACGTCCTGACTTTC.

The chain recombines TRBV30 with TRBJ1-2; D is uncertain. Germline V CDR1 and CDR2: GTSNPN, SVGIG (reference sequence). V gave up 1 base and J gave up 7 bases, with 7 bases separating them. The CDR3 sequence is 11 residues long. Here the CDR3 DNA reads TGTGCCTGGAGTGGGTGGAGTGGCTACACCTTC. Translation: CAWSGWSGYTF.

V usage is TRBV5-1 and J usage is TRBJ2-1; a possible D gene is TRBD1 (5 bases). Germline loops: CDR1 SGHRS, CDR2 YFSETQ. The CDR3 runs 14 residues. V lost 2 bases to trimming and J lost 7 bases, with 13 bases between them. The CDR3 nucleotides read TGCGCCAGCAGCTTAGGTTCCAGGGATAATGAGCAGTTCTTC. Its protein is CASSLGSRDNEQFF.

This clone has a handful of counts. V is TRBV19 and J is TRBJ2-6, with 7 bases aligning to TRBD1. Germline lookup yields CDR1 LNHDA and CDR2 SQIVND (reference sequence). V lost 6 bases, J lost 10 bases, and 6 bases stayed unmatched. The CDR3 consists of 13 residues. The CDR3 region has the DNA TGTGCCAGTAGCGTCGGGACAGAGAACGTCCTGACTTTC. Protein: CASSVGTENVLTF.

In this sample, this clone turned up a few times. The sample has other DNA sequences that encode this CDR3 too. The chain uses TRBV19 and TRBJ1-1; 7 positions match TRBD1. Germline V gives CDR1 LNHDA, CDR2 SQIVND (reference sequence). V trimming: 1 base; J trimming: 1 base; junction bases outside the gene matches: 0. The CDR3 covers 14 residues. CDR3 region: CASSIGQGNTEAFF. The DNA of the CDR3 is TGTGCCAGTAGTATAGGACAGGGGAACACTGAAGCTTTCTTT.

This chain connects TRBV18 to TRBJ2-1; D remains ambiguous. CDR1 and CDR2 (germline): KGHSH, LQKENI. V was clipped by 6 bases and J by 7 bases, with 10 bases between them. The CDR3 totals 12 residues. This CDR3 reads CASSPVENEQFF. CDR3 coding DNA: TGTGCCAGCTCCCCAGTAGAGAATGAGCAGTTCTTC.

The chain has TRBV18 and TRBJ2-7; maybe TRBD2 (5 bases). The CDR3 extends over 14 amino acids. Germline V gene lookup returns CDR1 KGHSH and CDR2 LQKENI. V was cut by 3 bases and J by 3 bases, with 12 bases left in between. Written as DNA, the CDR3 is TGTGCCAGCTCACCGAGAATCGGGGTCTACGAGCAGTACTTC. The encoded protein is CASSPRIGVYEQYF.

This clone showed up just a few times. The V gene is TRBV4-3, the J gene TRBJ2-7; D may be TRBD2 (6 bases). The V end was cut by 0 bases, the J end by 2 bases, with 14 bases between. This CDR3 is built from 16 residues. Germline CDR1 reads LGHNA; CDR2 reads YSLEER. The CDR3 protein is CASSQDHTPGAYEQYF. The CDR3 nucleotides read TGCGCCAGCAGCCAAGATCACACCCCGGGAGCCTACGAGCAGTACTTC.

This clone was picked up many times. J is TRBJ2-5 and V is TRBV29-1; 8 nucleotides agree with TRBD1. Per germline, CDR1 SQVTM and CDR2 ANQGSEA. V lost 7 bases to trimming and J lost 5 bases; unmatched junction nucleotides: 9. CDR3 length: 13 amino acids. CDR3 in DNA: TGCAGCGCTGACAGGGGACGGCGCGAGACCCAGTACTTC. Translated, it gives CSADRGRRETQYF.

V and J are TRBV12-5 and TRBJ2-1, with 15 positions matching TRBD2. The CDR3 extends over 14 amino acids. J gave up 9 bases and V 6 bases, and 3 bases lay outside the gene matches. CDR1 and CDR2 (germline): LGHNT, FRNRAP. CDR3 nucleotides: TGTGCTAGTGGCCTGGGACTAGCGGGAGGTGAGCAGTTCTTC. The encoded protein is CASGLGLAGGEQFF. Full variable domain (missing parts from reference TRBV12-5 and TRBJ2-1): DARVTQTPRHKVTEMGQEVTMRCQPILGHNTVFWYRQTMMQGLELLAYFRNRAPLDDSGMPKDRFSAEMPDATLATLKIQPSEPRDSAVYFCASGLGLAGGEQFFGPGTRLTVL.

This clone showed up just a few times. V gene TRBV6-5 combines with J gene TRBJ1-2; D unresolved. Germline CDR1 and CDR2: MNHEY and SVGAGI. The CDR3 has 16 residues. Trimming removed 2 bases at V and 0 bases at J, with 13 bases between. The CDR3 nucleotides are TGTGCCAGCAGTTACCTAGCCACCACAGCTAACTATGGCTACACCTTC. Translation: CASSYLATTANYGYTF.

This clone appeared a few times. The J gene is TRBJ2-3, the V gene TRBV7-8; D is undetermined. This CDR3 region has 14 residues. Trimming left V 5 bases short and J 2 bases short, with 11 bases between. Germline CDR1 SGHVS, CDR2 FQNEAQ. DNA of the CDR3: TGTGCCAGCAGCATAGAAGCCTACACAGATACGCAGTATTTT. This encodes CASSIEAYTDTQYF.

The chain joins TRBV29-1 to TRBJ2-3, with D perhaps matching TRBD2 (5 bases). Germline V gene lookup returns CDR1 SQVTM and CDR2 ANQGSEA. V was pared by 4 bases and J by 0 bases, with 14 bases between. The CDR3 is made up of 15 amino acids. DNA for the CDR3: TGCAGCGTTGGCAGACTATCATCTAGCACAGATACGCAGTATTTT. As protein: CSVGRLSSSTDTQYF.

The chain uses TRBV6-1 and TRBJ2-7; 10 bases match TRBD1. This CDR3 has 15 amino acids. V gave up 0 bases and J gave up 3 bases; unmatched junction bases: 2. From germline, CDR1 is MNHNS and CDR2 SASEGT. The CDR3 sequence: CASSEAGQGVYEQYF. The DNA of the CDR3 is TGTGCCAGCAGTGAAGCTGGACAGGGGGTCTACGAGCAGTACTTC.

This chain connects TRBV5-1 to TRBJ2-3; 8 positions agree with TRBD2. The CDR3 has 14 residues. V lost 4 bases to trimming and J lost 4 bases; unmatched junction nucleotides: 5. CDR1 and CDR2 (germline): SGHRS, YFSETQ. The CDR3 nucleotides read TGCGCCAGCAGCCTCGGGAGGGGCCCAGATACGCAGTATTTT. Translation gives CASSLGRGPDTQYF.